A single T cell receptor (beta chain) is shown here with its context. The data are from a study of control samples from healthy donors and cancer patients. The ends were cut back, 4 bases at V and 7 bases at J, with 11 bases in the middle. The CDR3 has 14 residues. Per the germline V gene, CDR1 is SGHDN and CDR2 is FVKESK. Sequencing was performed with immunoSEQ multiplex PCR; in TCRdb, only in-frame clones are kept and a portion is missing. The repertoire consists of roughly 120,000 clones, with about 89% occurring once and the leading ten covering less than 9%. J is TRBJ1-6 and V is TRBV14; perhaps TRBD1 as D (6 bases). Sequenced sample: blood. The receptor was derived from a woman between 18 and 30 years old in good health. The CDR3, as DNA: TGTGCCAGCAGCCGTGCAGGGGTGAATTCACCCCTCCACTTT. It codes for CASSRAGVNSPLHF.